This passage covers 11 T cell receptor beta chains from one sample sequenced in a study of early T cells in non-severe SARS-CoV-2 infection (dated by TCRdb to about 2021). The library was produced with 5' RACE. Sequenced on a NextSeq 500. TCRdb reworked the public reads: Q25 trimming with fastp, MiXCR clone assembly, productive beta chains retained. Each CDR3 protein gets just one entry, which takes the most common genes and DNA from the rows behind it. The sample table records about 100,000 distinct CDR3 sequences; roughly 13% of these occur just once. Together, the top ten hold over 2% of the sample. Material: whole blood. The receptors were sampled from an adult who was a healthcare worker with PCR-confirmed SARS-CoV-2 infection or an uninfected control (not recorded which).

This clonotype was recorded many times. The chain links TRBV4-3 to TRBJ2-7, with D perhaps TRBD1 (6 bases). Germline CDR1 LGHNA, CDR2 YSLEER. Trimming cost V 3 bases and J 3 bases, with 18 bases left between them. CDR3 length: 16 amino acids. CDR3 nucleotide sequence: TGCGCCAGCAGCCAGTCTCAGCGAGAGGGGGACTACGAGCAGTACTTC. Its protein is CASSQSQREGDYEQYF.

The rearrangement joins TRBV18 to TRBJ1-2; the D gene is possibly TRBD1 (6 bases). CDR3 length equals 15 residues. Germline CDR1 and CDR2: KGHSH and LQKENI. The V gene lost 6 bases and the J gene lost 2 bases, with 16 bases spanning the gap. CDR3 in amino acids: CASSSEQGRNYGYTF. In DNA form, the CDR3 reads TGTGCCAGCTCTTCCGAACAGGGTCGGAACTATGGCTACACCTTC.

This clonotype was seen many times. The CDR3 here is CSAETESSYNEQFF. The CDR3 DNA follows: TGCAGTGCAGAGACAGAAAGCTCCTACAATGAGCAGTTCTTC. The chain couples TRBV20-1 to TRBJ2-1, with D possibly being TRBD1 (5 bases). Trimming took 6 bases from V and 0 from J, leaving 12 bases between them. The V gene's germline CDR1 is DFQATT and CDR2 SNEGSKA (reference sequence). This CDR3 comprises 14 residues.

This chain connects TRBV27 to TRBJ2-1; TRBD2 agrees at 7 bases. Germline V gene data show CDR1 as MNHEY and CDR2 as SMNVEV (reference sequence). The CDR3 runs to 17 residues. The V segment lost 3 bases and the J segment 1 base; nucleotides outside the gene matches: 9. The CDR3 coding sequence is TGTGCCAGCAGTTTTTCTCACAGCGGGGCATCCTACAATGAGCAGTTCTTC. Amino acid sequence: CASSFSHSGASYNEQFF.

This clonotype occurred many times. The chain couples TRBV6-1 to TRBJ2-2; 7 bases match TRBD2. Trimming cost V 7 bases and J 9 bases; bases outside gene matches: 14. The CDR3 runs to 15 residues. From germline, CDR1 is MNHNS and CDR2 SASEGT. In DNA form, the CDR3 reads TGTGCCAGCATGTCGGGGGGAACAGACTTACGGGAGCTGTTTTTT. This translates into CASMSGGTDLRELFF.

This clonotype has only a few counts. The gene calls are TRBV3-1 and TRBJ1-2; a weak D match, TRBD1 (5 bases). The CDR3 runs 13 residues. CDR1 and CDR2 (germline): LGHDT, YNNKEL (reference sequence). V was trimmed by 4 bases and J by 4 bases, leaving 10 bases between them. CDR3 DNA: TGTGCCAGCAGCCGGCCGGGGACCTATGGCTACACCTTC. Its translation is CASSRPGTYGYTF.

In DNA form, the CDR3 reads TGCGCCAGCAGCGAACGGACAGGGGGCGGTCAGCCCCAGCATTTT. This codes for CASSERTGGGQPQHF. The chain combines TRBV5-1 with TRBJ1-5; 11 bases map to TRBD1. The CDR3 sequence is 15 residues long. With V trimmed by 4 bases and J by 6 bases, 6 bases remained unmatched. Germline assignment: CDR1 SGHRS and CDR2 YFSETQ.

The table lists this clonotype with a few counts. The genes are TRBV7-8 and TRBJ1-5; D ambiguous. V was shortened by 0 bases and J by 2 bases, with 20 bases between the two germline ends. Looked up from germline, CDR1 is SGHVS and CDR2 is FQNEAQ. This CDR3 is built from 19 residues. This CDR3 reads CASSLARVMTPSGNQPQHF. CDR3 DNA: TGTGCCAGCAGCTTAGCGAGGGTAATGACCCCTTCGGGCAATCAGCCCCAGCATTTT.

This clonotype was seen at least ten times. The chain recombines TRBV20-1 with TRBJ1-2; D remains unclear. The CDR3 extends over 11 amino acids. Germline V lookup: CDR1 DFQATT, CDR2 SNEGSKA (reference sequence). V was clipped by 3 bases and J by 5 bases, with 7 bases between them. The CDR3 coding sequence is TGCAGTGCTAGTTTTGTTTATGGCTACACCTTC. As protein: CSASFVYGYTF.

V usage is TRBV3-1 and J usage is TRBJ1-3; D gene uncertain. Germline lookup yields CDR1 LGHDT and CDR2 YNNKEL (reference sequence). The germline V and J ends were trimmed by 1 base and 6 bases, with 7 bases remaining between them. CDR3 length: 13 amino acids. CDR3 in amino acids: CASSQVRENTIYF. The DNA of the CDR3 is TGTGCCAGCAGCCAAGTTCGTGAAAACACCATATATTTT.

This clonotype was detected many times. The rearrangement joins TRBV29-1 to TRBJ1-2; a possible D gene is TRBD1 (5 bases). The CDR3 totals 12 residues. The V and J ends lost 7 bases and 7 bases respectively, with 16 bases between them. The V gene's germline CDR1 is SQVTM and CDR2 ANQGSEA. The DNA for the CDR3 is TGCAGCGCCCCTCTGGCGGGGGTTGGCTACACCTTC. As protein: CSAPLAGVGYTF.